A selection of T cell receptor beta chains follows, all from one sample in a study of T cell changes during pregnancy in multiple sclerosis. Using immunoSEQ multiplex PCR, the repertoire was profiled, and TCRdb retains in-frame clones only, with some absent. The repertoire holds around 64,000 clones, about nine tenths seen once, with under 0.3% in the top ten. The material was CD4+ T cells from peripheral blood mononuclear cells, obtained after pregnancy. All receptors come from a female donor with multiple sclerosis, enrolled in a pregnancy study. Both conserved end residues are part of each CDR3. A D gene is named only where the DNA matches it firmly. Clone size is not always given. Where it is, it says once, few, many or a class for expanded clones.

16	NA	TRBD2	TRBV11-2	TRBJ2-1	TGTGCCAGCAGCTCCCAGACTAGCGGGGGTAGCAATGAGCAGTTCTTC	CASSSQTSGGSNEQFF
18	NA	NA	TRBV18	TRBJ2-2	TGTGCCAGCTCACCACAGACCCGCCTCGTACGCGGCACCGGGGAGCTGTTTTTT	CASSPQTRLVRGTGELFF
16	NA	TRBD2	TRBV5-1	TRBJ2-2	TGCGCCAGCAGCTTGTCGGGGGGGCGCAAGGCCGGGGAGCTGTTTTTT	CASSLSGGRKAGELFF
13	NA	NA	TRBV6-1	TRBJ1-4	TGTGCCAGCAGTGAGGATTCGGCCAGGAAACTGTTTTTT	CASSEDSARKLFF
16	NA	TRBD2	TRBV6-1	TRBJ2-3	TGTGCCAGCAGTGATTCCGGGACTAGCGGGACAGATACGCAGTATTTT	CASSDSGTSGTDTQYF
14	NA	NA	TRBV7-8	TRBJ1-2	TGTGCCAGCAGCTTAGCCCCCGCGGGGGATGGCTACACCTTC	CASSLAPAGDGYTF
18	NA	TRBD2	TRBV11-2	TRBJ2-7	TGTGCCAGCAGCTTAGGAGCTAGCGGGAGTTGGGCAAGTTACGAGCAGTACTTC	CASSLGASGSWASYEQYF
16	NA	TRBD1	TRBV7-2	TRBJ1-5	TGTGCCAGCAGCAAGCGAGGGGGCCGTAGCAATCAGCCCCAGCATTTT	CASSKRGGRSNQPQHF
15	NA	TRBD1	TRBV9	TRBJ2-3	TGTGCCAGCAGCGCCCGACAGGGGGGGACAGATACGCAGTATTTT	CASSARQGGTDTQYF
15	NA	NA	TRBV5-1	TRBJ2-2	TGCGCCAGCAGCTTGGACAATGGGAACACCGGGGAGCTGTTTTTT	CASSLDNGNTGELFF
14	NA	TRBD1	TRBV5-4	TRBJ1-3	TGTGCCAGCAGCTTCGGGACAGGGGTAAACACCATATATTTT	CASSFGTGVNTIYF
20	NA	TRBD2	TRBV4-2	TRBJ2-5	TGTGCCAGCAGCCAAGACGGAGGGGCTGTTAGGACTAGCGGCCAAGAGACCCAGTACTTC	CASSQDGGAVRTSGQETQYF
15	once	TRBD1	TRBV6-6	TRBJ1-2	TGTGCCAGCAGTTACTCTGAGGACAGGGGGGATGGCTACACCTTC	CASSYSEDRGDGYTF
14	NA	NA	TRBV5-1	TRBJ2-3	TGCGCCAGCAGCTTGGAGGGGGTCACAGATACGCAGTATTTT	CASSLEGVTDTQYF
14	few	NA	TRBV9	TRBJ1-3	TGTGCCAGCAGCGTTCACAGGGCAGGAAACACCATATATTTT	CASSVHRAGNTIYF
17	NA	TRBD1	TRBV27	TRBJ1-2	TGTGCCAGCAGCCCCCACGACAGGGGGAGACCTAACTATGGCTACACCTTC	CASSPHDRGRPNYGYTF
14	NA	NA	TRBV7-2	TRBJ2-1	TGTGCCAGCAGCTTTAGAAGCTCCTACAATGAGCAGTTCTTC	CASSFRSSYNEQFF
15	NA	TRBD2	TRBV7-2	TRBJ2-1	TGTGCCAGCAGCCCTCGAGCGGGAGGGCACAATGAGCAGTTCTTC	CASSPRAGGHNEQFF
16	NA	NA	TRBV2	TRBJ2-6	TGTGCCAGCACAGGACTATCCCTCTCTGGGGCCAACGTCCTGACTTTC	CASTGLSLSGANVLTF
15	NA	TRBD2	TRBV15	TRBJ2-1	TGTGCCACCAGCACGCTAGCGGTCTCAAGGGATGAGCAGTTCTTC	CATSTLAVSRDEQFF
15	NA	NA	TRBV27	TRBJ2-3	TGTGCCAGCAGTCAGGGAGGAGGGGGCACAGATACGCAGTATTTT	CASSQGGGGTDTQYF
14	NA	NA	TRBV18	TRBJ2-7	TGTGCCAGCTCAGGGACATTGGCCTCCTACGAGCAGTACTTC	CASSGTLASYEQYF
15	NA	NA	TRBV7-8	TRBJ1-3	TGTGCCAGCAGCGCCCGGGACTCGGGACGAAACACCATATATTTT	CASSARDSGRNTIYF
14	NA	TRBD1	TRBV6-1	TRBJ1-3	TGTGCCAGCTCCCAGGGGGCTGATGGAAACACCATATATTTT	CASSQGADGNTIYF
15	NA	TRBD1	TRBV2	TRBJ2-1	TGTGCCAGCAGTTCCCTACAGGGGGCCCTTTATGAGCAGTTCTTC	CASSSLQGALYEQFF
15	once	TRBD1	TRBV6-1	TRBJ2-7	TGTGCCAGCAGAGATCCGGGACAGGGGCCCTACGAGCAGTACTTC	CASRDPGQGPYEQYF
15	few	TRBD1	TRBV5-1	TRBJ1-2	TGCGCCAGCAGCTTGGAAGGACAGGGATTAGATGGCTACACCTTC	CASSLEGQGLDGYTF
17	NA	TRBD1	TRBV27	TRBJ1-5	TGTGCCAGCAGTTCAGGACAGGGATCGTACGGCAATCAGCCCCAGCATTTT	CASSSGQGSYGNQPQHF
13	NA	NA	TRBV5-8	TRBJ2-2	TGTGCCAGCAGCTTTTATTACACCGGGGAGCTGTTTTTT	CASSFYYTGELFF
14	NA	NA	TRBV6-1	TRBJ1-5	TGTGCCAGCAGCTATGACAGGAGCAATCAGCCCCAGCATTTT	CASSYDRSNQPQHF
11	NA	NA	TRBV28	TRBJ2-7	TGTGCCAGCCTCTCGAGCTACGAGCAGTACTTC	CASLSSYEQYF
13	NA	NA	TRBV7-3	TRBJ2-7	TGTGCCAGCAGCTTATCTCCAGGCAACGAGCAGTACTTC	CASSLSPGNEQYF
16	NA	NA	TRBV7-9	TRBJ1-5	TGTGCCAGCAGCCCCCTCCAGGGCGGTAAGGAACAGCCCCAGCATTTT	CASSPLQGGKEQPQHF
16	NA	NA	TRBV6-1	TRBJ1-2	TGTGCCAGCATTGATCCCGTATCCACAGGGTATGGCGGCTACACCTTC	CASIDPVSTGYGGYTF
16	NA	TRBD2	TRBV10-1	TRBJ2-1	TGCGCCAGCAGTGAGGTGACTAGCGGGAGTGAGAATGAGCAGTTCTTC	CASSEVTSGSENEQFF
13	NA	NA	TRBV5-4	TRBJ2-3	TGTGCCAGCAGCTTGGCAACACTAGGGACGCAGTATTTT	CASSLATLGTQYF
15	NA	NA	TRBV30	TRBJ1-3	TGTGCCTGGAGTAGAGGGACTCCCTCTGGAAACACCATATATTTT	CAWSRGTPSGNTIYF
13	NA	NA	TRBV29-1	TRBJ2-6	TGCAGCGTTGAACTCTCTGGGGCCAACGTCCTGACTTTC	CSVELSGANVLTF
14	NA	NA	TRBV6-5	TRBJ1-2	TGTGCCAGCAGTTCACGCAGTTTGCCCTATGGCTACACCTTC	CASSSRSLPYGYTF
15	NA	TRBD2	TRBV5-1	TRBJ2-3	TGCGCCAGCAGCTTCAGCGGGAGTGGAACAGATACGCAGTATTTT	CASSFSGSGTDTQYF
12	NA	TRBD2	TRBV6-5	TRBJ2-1	TGTGCCAGCGGCCCAGGGAGGGATGAGCAGTTCTTC	CASGPGRDEQFF
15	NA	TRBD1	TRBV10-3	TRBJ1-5	TGTGCCATCAGAGAGACAGGGGTTAGCAATCAGCCCCAGCATTTT	CAIRETGVSNQPQHF
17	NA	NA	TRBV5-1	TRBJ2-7	TGCGCCAGCAGCCACGCAGGACAGCATCTTACCCCCTACGAGCAGTACTTC	CASSHAGQHLTPYEQYF
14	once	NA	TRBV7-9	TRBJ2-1	TGTGCCAGCAGCTTATTTGAGGATTACAATGAGCAGTTCTTC	CASSLFEDYNEQFF
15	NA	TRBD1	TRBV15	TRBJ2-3	TGTGCCACCCAACCCGACAGGGCCGGCACAGATACGCAGTATTTT	CATQPDRAGTDTQYF
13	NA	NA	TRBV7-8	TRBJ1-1	TGTGCCAGCAGCCGTGACAGGACGGATGAAGCTTTCTTT	CASSRDRTDEAFF
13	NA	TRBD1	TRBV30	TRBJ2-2	TGTGCCCGGACGGGACAGATCACCGGGGAGCTGTTTTTT	CARTGQITGELFF
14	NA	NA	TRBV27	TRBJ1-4	TGTGCCAGCAGTTTAAAGGGGAGGGGGGAAAAACTGTTTTTT	CASSLKGRGEKLFF
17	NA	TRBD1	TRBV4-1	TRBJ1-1	TGCGCCAGCAGCCAAGCCTGGGCAGGGGGTTGGGGCACTGAAGCTTTCTTT	CASSQAWAGGWGTEAFF
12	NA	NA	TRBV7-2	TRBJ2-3	TGTGCCAGCAGCTTATACACAGATACGCAGTATTTT	CASSLYTDTQYF
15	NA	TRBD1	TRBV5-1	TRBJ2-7	TGCGCCAGCAGCCCTCGCAGGGGGAACTCCTACGAGCAGTACTTC	CASSPRRGNSYEQYF
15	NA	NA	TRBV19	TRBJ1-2	TGTGCCAGTTCCCCCACGAGAGGCGGGACCTATGGCTACACCTTC	CASSPTRGGTYGYTF
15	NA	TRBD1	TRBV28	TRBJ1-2	TGTGCCAGCAGTCACGTGGACAGGGCCAACTATGGCTACACCTTC	CASSHVDRANYGYTF
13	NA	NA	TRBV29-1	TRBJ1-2	TGCAGCGTTGAGTCAGGAGGTAACTATGGCTACACCTTC	CSVESGGNYGYTF
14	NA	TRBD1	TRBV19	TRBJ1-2	TGTGCCAGTAACCAGGGGGCCCCTAACTATGGCTACACCTTC	CASNQGAPNYGYTF
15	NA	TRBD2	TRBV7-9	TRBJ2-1	TGTGCCAGCAGCTTGCTGACTAGCGGGGGGGATGAGCAGTTCTTC	CASSLLTSGGDEQFF
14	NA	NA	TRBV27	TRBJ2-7	TGTGCCAGCAGTTTAGGAGTCCGAGCTTACGAGCAGTACTTC	CASSLGVRAYEQYF
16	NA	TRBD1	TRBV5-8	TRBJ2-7	TGTGCCAGCAGCTTAGGCGCCGACAGGGTTTCATACGAGCAGTACTTC	CASSLGADRVSYEQYF
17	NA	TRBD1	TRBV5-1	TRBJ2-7	TGCGCCAGCAGCAGCGCTCTAAGGACAGGGCCGAACTACGAGCAGTACTTC	CASSSALRTGPNYEQYF
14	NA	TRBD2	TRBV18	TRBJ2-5	TGTGCCAGCTCACCACCGAGCGGGGAAGAGACCCAGTACTTC	CASSPPSGEETQYF